This entry concerns a single T cell receptor (beta chain). The data were produced by immunoSEQ multiplex PCR, yet TCRdb's version contains in-frame clones alone and is incomplete. The sample includes about 130,000 clones, about 81% of them seen just once. Trimming stripped 7 bases from V and 0 bases from J, with 9 bases between. The germline CDR1 and CDR2 sequences are LNHDA and SQIVND (reference sequence). The CDR3 runs 13 residues. This specimen comes from a study of blood T cell repertoires in COVID-19. J is TRBJ1-1 and V is TRBV19, with D unresolved. Material for sequencing was peripheral blood. This receptor was obtained from a man aged 25-45 years with COVID-19, enrolled during active disease. CDR3 DNA: TGTGCCAGTACCCTGGCTGTGAACACTGAAGCTTTCTTT. Its translation is CASTLAVNTEAFF.